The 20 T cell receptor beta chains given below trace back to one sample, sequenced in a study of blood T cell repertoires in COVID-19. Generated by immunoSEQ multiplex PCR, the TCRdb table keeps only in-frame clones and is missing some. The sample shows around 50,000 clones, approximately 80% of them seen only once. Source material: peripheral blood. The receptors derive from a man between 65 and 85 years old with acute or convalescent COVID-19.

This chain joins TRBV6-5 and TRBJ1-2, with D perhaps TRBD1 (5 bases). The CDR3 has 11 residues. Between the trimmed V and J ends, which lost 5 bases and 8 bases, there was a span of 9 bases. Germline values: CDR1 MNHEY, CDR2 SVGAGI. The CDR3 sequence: CASSQGKGYTF. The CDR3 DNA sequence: TGTGCCAGCAGTCAGGGAAAGGGCTACACCTTC.

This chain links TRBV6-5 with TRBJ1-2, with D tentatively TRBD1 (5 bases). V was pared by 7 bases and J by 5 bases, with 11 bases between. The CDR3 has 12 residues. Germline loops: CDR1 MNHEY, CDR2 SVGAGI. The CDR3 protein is CASNSGGYGYTF. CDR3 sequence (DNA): TGTGCCAGCAATAGCGGGGGTTATGGCTACACCTTC.

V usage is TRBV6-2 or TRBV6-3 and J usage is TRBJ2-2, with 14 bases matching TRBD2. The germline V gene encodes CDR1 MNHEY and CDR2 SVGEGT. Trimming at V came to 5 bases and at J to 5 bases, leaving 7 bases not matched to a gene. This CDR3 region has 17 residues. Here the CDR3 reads CASSPTSGRAGTGELFF. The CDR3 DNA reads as TGTGCCAGCAGTCCGACTAGCGGGAGGGCCGGGACCGGGGAGCTGTTTTTT.

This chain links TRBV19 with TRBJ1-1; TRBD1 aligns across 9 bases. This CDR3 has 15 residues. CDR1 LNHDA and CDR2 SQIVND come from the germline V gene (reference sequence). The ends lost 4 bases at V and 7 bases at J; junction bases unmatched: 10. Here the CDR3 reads CASSTPGQGFGEAFF. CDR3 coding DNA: TGTGCCAGTAGTACACCGGGACAGGGTTTCGGTGAAGCTTTCTTT.

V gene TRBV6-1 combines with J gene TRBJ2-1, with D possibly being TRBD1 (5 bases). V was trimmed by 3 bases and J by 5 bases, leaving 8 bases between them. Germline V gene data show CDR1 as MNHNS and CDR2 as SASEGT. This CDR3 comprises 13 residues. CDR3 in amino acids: CASSEVRDNEQFF. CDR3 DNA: TGTGCCAGCAGTGAGGTCAGGGACAATGAGCAGTTCTTC.

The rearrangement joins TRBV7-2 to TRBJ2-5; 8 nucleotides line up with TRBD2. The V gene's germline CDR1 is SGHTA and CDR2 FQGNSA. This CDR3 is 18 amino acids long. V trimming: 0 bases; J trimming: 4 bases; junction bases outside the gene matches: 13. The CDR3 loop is CASSLAGSSGLIRETQYF. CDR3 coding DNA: TGTGCCAGCAGCTTAGCAGGGTCTAGCGGGCTTATACGAGAGACCCAGTACTTC.

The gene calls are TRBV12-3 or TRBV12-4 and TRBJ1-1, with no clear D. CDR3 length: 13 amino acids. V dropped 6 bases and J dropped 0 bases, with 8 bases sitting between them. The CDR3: CASRGSLNTEAFF. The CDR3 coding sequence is TGTGCCAGCAGGGGCAGTTTGAACACTGAAGCTTTCTTT.

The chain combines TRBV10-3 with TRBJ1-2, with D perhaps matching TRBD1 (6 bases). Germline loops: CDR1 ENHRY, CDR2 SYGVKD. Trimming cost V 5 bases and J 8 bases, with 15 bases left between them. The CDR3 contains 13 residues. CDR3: CAISRDIDEGYTF. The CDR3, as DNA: TGTGCCATCAGTAGGGACATCGACGAAGGCTACACCTTC.

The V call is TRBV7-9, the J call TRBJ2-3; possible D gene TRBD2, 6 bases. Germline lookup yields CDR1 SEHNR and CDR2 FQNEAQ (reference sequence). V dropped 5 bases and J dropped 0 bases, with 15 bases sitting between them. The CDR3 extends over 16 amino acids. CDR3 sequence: CASSPPGGVSTDTQYF. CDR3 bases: TGTGCCAGCAGCCCCCCAGGCGGGGTTAGCACAGATACGCAGTATTTT.

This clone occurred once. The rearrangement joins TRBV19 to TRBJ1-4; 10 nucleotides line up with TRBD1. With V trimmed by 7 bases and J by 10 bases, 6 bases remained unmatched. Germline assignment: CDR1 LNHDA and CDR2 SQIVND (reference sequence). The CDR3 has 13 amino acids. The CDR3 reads CASTGTGEAKLFF. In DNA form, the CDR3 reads TGTGCCAGTACCGGGACAGGGGAGGCAAAACTGTTTTTT.

CDR3 DNA sequence: TGTGCCAGCAGCTTACTTTTTATTGGTGAAGCTTTCTTT. Protein: CASSLLFIGEAFF. V usage is TRBV9 and J usage is TRBJ1-1; D not resolved. This CDR3 region has 13 residues. V shed 4 bases and J shed 7 bases, with 14 bases lying between them. Germline values: CDR1 SGDLS, CDR2 YYNGEE.

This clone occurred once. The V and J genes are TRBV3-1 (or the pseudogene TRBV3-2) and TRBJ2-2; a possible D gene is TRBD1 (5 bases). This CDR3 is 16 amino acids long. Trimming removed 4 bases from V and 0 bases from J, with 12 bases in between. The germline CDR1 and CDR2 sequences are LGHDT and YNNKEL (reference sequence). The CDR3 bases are TGTGCCAGCAGCCTTGGGGCCAATACGAACACCGGGGAGCTGTTTTTT. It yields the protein CASSLGANTNTGELFF.

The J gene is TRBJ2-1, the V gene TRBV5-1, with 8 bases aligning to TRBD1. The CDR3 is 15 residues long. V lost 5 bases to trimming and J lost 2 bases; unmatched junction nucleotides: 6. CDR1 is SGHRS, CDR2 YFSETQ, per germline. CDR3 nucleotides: TGCGCCAGCAGGATGACAGGGGTTCCCTACAATGAGCAGTTCTTC. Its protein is CASRMTGVPYNEQFF.

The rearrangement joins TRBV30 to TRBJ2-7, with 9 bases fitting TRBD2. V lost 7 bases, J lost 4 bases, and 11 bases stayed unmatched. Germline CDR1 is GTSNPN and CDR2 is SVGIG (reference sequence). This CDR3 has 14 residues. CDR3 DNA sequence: TGTGCCTACAAGAGGATAGCGGGAGAGTACGAGCAGTACTTC. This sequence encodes CAYKRIAGEYEQYF.

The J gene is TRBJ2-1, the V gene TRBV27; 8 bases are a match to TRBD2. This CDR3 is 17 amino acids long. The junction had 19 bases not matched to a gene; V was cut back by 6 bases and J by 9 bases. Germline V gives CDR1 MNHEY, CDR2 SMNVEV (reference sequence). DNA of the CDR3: TGTGCCAGCAGCCGGAAGCTCGGCAGCGGGAGTAGTCCTGAGCAGTTCTTC. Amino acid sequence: CASSRKLGSGSSPEQFF.

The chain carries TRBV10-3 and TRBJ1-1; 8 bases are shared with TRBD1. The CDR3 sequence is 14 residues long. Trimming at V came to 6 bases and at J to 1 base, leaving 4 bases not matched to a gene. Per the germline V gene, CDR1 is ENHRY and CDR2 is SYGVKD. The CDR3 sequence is CAIRAGGRNTEAFF. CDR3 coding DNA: TGTGCCATCAGGGCAGGGGGCCGGAACACTGAAGCTTTCTTT.

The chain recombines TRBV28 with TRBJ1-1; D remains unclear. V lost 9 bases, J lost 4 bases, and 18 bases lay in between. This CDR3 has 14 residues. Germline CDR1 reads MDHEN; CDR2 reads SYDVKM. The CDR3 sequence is CASLGSPAGTEAFF. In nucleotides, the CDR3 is TGTGCCAGTCTAGGGTCCCCGGCGGGCACTGAAGCTTTCTTT.

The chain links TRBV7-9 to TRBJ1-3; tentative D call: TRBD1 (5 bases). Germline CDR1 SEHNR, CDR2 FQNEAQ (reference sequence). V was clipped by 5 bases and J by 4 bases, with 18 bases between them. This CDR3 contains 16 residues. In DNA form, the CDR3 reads TGTGCCAGCAGCCTCACTCTAGGAGGGGTGGGAAACACCATATATTTT. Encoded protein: CASSLTLGGVGNTIYF.

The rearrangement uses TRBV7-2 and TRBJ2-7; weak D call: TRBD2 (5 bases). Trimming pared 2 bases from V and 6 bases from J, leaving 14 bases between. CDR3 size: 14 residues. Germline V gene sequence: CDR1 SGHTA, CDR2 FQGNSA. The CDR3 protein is CASSLPGLTFEQYF. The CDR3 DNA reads TGTGCCAGCAGCTTACCGGGGTTGACTTTCGAGCAGTACTTC.

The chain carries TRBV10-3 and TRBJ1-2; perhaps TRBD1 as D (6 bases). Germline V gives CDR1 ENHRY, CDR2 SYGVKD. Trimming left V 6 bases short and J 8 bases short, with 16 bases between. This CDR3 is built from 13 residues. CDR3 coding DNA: TGTGCCATCAGCTCGGGGGGGCCAATAGGCTACACCTTC. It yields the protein CAISSGGPIGYTF.